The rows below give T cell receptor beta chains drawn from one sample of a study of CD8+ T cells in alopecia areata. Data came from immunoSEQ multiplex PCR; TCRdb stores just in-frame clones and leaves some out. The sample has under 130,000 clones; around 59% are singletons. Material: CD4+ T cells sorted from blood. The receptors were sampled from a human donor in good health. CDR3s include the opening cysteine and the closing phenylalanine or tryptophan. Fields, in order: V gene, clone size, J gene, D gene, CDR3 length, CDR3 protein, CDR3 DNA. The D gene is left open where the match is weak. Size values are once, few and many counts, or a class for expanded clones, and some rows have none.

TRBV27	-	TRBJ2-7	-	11	CASRLNYEQYF	TGTGCCAGCAGACTGAACTACGAGCAGTACTTC
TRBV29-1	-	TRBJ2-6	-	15	CSVGDPSTGANVLTF	TGCAGCGTTGGGGACCCGTCAACTGGGGCCAACGTCCTGACTTTC
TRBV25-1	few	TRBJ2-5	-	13	CASSPGASGTQYF	TGTGCCAGCTCTCCCGGGGCCTCAGGGACCCAGTACTTC
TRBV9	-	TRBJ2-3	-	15	CASSITGTRIDTQYF	TGTGCCAGCAGCATTACCGGGACTCGAATAGATACGCAGTATTTT
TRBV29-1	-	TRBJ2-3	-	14	CSVGGGGGTDTQYF	TGCAGCGTGGGAGGTGGCGGGGGCACAGATACGCAGTATTTT
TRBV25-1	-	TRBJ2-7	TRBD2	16	CASSHEGGGSSYEQYF	TGTGCCAGCAGCCATGAGGGCGGGGGGAGCTCCTACGAGCAGTACTTC
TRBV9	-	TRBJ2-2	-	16	CASSVASGSDTGELFF	TGTGCCAGCAGCGTAGCGTCGGGCAGCGACACCGGGGAGCTGTTTTTT
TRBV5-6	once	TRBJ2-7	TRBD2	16	CASSLASGGLAYEQYF	TGTGCCAGCAGCTTGGCCAGCGGGGGACTAGCCTACGAGCAGTACTTC
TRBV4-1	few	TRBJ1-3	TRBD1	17	CASSLTGQGLSGNTIYF	TGCGCCAGCAGCCTCACCGGACAGGGCTTATCTGGAAACACCATATATTTT
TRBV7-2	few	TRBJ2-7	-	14	CASSLEAGFNEQYF	TGTGCCAGCAGCTTAGAAGCCGGATTCAACGAGCAGTACTTC
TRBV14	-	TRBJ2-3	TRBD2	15	CASSHTSGGTDTQYF	TGTGCCAGCAGCCATACTAGCGGGGGCACAGATACGCAGTATTTT
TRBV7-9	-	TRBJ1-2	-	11	CASSFSDGYTF	TGTGCCAGCAGCTTTTCTGACGGCTACACCTTC
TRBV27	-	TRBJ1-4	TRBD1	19	CASSAKGQGAFSTNEKLFF	TGTGCCAGCAGCGCGAAGGGACAGGGGGCTTTCTCAACTAATGAAAAACTGTTTTTT
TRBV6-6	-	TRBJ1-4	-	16	CASSYSIRQGPEKLFF	TGTGCCAGCAGTTACTCGATTCGTCAGGGACCTGAAAAACTGTTTTTT
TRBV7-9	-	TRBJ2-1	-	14	CASSLDAGAHEQFF	TGTGCCAGCAGCTTAGATGCAGGGGCGCATGAGCAGTTCTTC
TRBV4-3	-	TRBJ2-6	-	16	CASSQVALSGANVLTF	TGCGCCAGCAGCCAAGTCGCATTGTCTGGGGCCAACGTCCTGACTTTC
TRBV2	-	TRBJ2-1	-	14	CASSEARDNNEQFF	TGTGCCAGCAGTGAAGCGCGAGACAACAATGAGCAGTTCTTC
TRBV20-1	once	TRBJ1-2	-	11	CSALEYLGYTF	TGCAGTGCTCTGGAATACTTAGGCTACACCTTC
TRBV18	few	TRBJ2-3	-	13	CASSPPGIDTQYF	TGTGCCAGCTCACCACCGGGCATAGATACGCAGTATTTT
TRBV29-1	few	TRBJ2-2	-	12	CSVALNTGELFF	TGCAGCGTTGCACTGAACACCGGGGAGCTGTTTTTT
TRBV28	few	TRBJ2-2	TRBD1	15	CASSSGQGRAGELFF	TGTGCCAGCAGTTCCGGACAGGGGAGGGCCGGGGAGCTGTTTTTT
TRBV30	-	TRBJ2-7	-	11	CAWAVAYEQYF	TGTGCCTGGGCAGTAGCCTACGAGCAGTACTTC
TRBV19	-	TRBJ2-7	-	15	CASRGSADHSYEQYF	TGTGCCAGTAGGGGATCCGCAGACCACTCCTACGAGCAGTACTTC
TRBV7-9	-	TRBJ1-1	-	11	CASSFGAEAFF	TGTGCCAGCAGCTTCGGCGCTGAAGCTTTCTTT